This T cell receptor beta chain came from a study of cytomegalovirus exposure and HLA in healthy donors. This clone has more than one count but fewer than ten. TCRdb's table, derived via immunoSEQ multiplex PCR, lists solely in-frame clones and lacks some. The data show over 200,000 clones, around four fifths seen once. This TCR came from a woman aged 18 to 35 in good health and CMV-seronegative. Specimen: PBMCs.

CDR3 bases: TGTGCCAGCACGCAAGGCTACACCTTC. It yields the protein CASTQGYTF. This chain uses TRBV2 with TRBJ1-2; no clear D. CDR3 length equals 9 residues. Germline V CDR1 and CDR2: SNHLY, FYNNEI. Between the trimmed V and J ends, which lost 7 bases and 8 bases, there was a span of 5 bases. The full variable domain, rest sourced from reference TRBV2 and TRBJ1-2, is EPEVTQTPSHQVTQMGQEVILRCVPISNHLYFYWYRQILGQKVEFLVSFYNNEISEKSEIFDDQFSVERPDGSNFTLKIRSTKLEDSAMYFCASTQGYTFGSGTRLTVV.